Detailed here is one T cell receptor beta chain. Its antigen is unidentified. This record comes from a study of T cell responses to AZD1222 COVID-19 vaccine. Study observations and caveats: When two AZD1222 doses had been given, Spike-specific TCR breadth and depth rose. The donor cohort was predominantly white British with a female majority, and clonal diversity may have been underestimated.

Sequencing used immunoSEQ multiplex PCR; TCRdb keeps in-frame clones, though not all of them. The table includes roughly 150,000 clones, around 91% detected once. The sequence was obtained from an adult who received the AZD1222 COVID-19 vaccine. The sequences come from peripheral blood, collected 28 days after the second AZD1222 dose.

CDR3 sequence: CASSLDGNTIYF. CDR3 nucleotides: TGTGCCAGCAGTTTAGACGGAAACACCATATATTTT. This chain uses TRBV12-3 or TRBV12-4 with TRBJ1-3; D remains unclear. Trimming cost V 1 base and J 4 bases, with 2 bases left between them. This CDR3 is built from 12 residues.